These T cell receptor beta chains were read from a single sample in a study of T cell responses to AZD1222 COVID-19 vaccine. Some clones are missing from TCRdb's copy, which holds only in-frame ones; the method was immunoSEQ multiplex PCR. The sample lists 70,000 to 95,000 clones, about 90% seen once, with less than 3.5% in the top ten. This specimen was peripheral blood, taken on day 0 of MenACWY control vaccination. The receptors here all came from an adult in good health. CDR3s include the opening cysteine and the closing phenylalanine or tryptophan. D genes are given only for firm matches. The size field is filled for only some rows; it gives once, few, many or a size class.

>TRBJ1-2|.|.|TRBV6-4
CASSEDPSVGGYTF
TGTGCCAGCAGTGAGGACCCATCCGTAGGAGGCTACACCTTC
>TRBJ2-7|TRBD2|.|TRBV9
CASSVQTSAEQYF
TGTGCCAGCAGCGTGCAGACTAGCGCCGAGCAGTACTTC
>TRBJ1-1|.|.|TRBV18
CASSQQSNTEAFF
TGTGCCAGCTCCCAACAGTCGAACACTGAAGCTTTCTTT
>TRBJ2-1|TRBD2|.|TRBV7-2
CASSLVQAGGGEQFF
TGTGCCAGCAGCTTAGTCCAAGCGGGGGGAGGTGAGCAGTTCTTC
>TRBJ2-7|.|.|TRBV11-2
CASSLVLPAYEQYF
TGTGCCAGCAGCCTCGTTCTACCCGCCTACGAGCAGTACTTC
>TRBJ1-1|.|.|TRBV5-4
CASSPQRLNTEAFF
TGTGCCAGCAGCCCGCAGAGGCTGAACACTGAAGCTTTCTTT
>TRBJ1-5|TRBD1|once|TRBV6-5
CASSTGTGRSQPQHF
TGTGCCAGCAGCACCGGGACAGGGAGAAGTCAGCCCCAGCATTTT
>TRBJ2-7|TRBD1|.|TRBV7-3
CASSLLQGNGEQYF
TGTGCCAGCAGCTTACTACAGGGGAACGGCGAGCAGTACTTC
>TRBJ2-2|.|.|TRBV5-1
CASSSTGHSNTGELFF
TGCGCCAGCAGCTCTACAGGACATTCGAACACCGGGGAGCTGTTTTTT
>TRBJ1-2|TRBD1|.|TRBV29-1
CSALPGQGRGYTF
TGCAGCGCTCTCCCGGGACAGGGCCGGGGCTACACCTTC
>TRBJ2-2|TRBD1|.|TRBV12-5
CASGWTGGNTGELFF
TGTGCTAGTGGTTGGACAGGGGGTAACACCGGGGAGCTGTTTTTT
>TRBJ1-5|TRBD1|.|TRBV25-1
CASSRQGAQPQHF
TGTGCCAGCAGTAGACAGGGGGCTCAGCCCCAGCATTTT
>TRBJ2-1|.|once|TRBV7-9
CASSLESGSEQFF
TGTGCCAGCAGCTTAGAGTCAGGATCTGAGCAGTTCTTC
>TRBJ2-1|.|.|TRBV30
CACLKSGSFPHNEQFF
TGTGCCTGCCTCAAGTCAGGCAGTTTCCCCCACAATGAGCAGTTCTTC
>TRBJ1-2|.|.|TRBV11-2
CASSLGPLGYYGYTF
TGTGCCAGCAGCTTAGGGCCCTTGGGTTACTATGGCTACACCTTC
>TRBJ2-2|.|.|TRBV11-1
CASSVGGHTGELFF
TGTGCCAGCAGCGTCGGCGGACACACCGGGGAGCTGTTTTTT
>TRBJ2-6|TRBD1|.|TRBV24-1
CATSESGTGFSNVLTF
TGTGCCACCAGTGAGTCCGGGACAGGGTTTTCCAACGTCCTGACTTTC
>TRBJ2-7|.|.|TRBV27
CASSPLDSYEQYF
TGTGCCAGCAGTCCTCTGGACAGCTACGAGCAGTACTTC
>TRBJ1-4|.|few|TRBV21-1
CASSRGTGRNEKLFF
TGTGCCAGCAGCAGGGGGACAGGGAGGAATGAAAAACTGTTTTTT
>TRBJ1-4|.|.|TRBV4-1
CASSQVEGVGEKLFF
TGCGCCAGCAGCCAAGTGGAGGGAGTAGGCGAAAAACTGTTTTTT
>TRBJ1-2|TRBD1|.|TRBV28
CASRGQDFNYGYTF
TGTGCCAGCAGGGGACAGGACTTCAACTATGGCTACACCTTC
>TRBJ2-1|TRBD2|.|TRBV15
CATSSGTGGAPFF
TGTGCCACCAGCAGTGGGACGGGGGGAGCGCCGTTCTTC
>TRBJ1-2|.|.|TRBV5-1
CASSSTSGDYGYTF
TGCGCCAGCAGCTCAACCTCGGGGGACTATGGCTACACCTTC
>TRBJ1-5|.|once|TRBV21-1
CASSYRARQPQHF
TGTGCCAGCTCATACAGGGCCAGGCAGCCCCAGCATTTT
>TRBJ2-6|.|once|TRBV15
CATERSGANVLTF
TGTGCCACCGAGCGCTCTGGGGCCAACGTCCTGACTTTC
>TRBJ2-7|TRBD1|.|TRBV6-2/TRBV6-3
CASSLQGDSYEQYF
TGTGCCAGCAGTTTACAGGGGGATTCCTACGAGCAGTACTTC
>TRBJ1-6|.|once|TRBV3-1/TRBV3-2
CASSRDKGSPLHF
TGTGCCAGCAGTCGGGACAAGGGTTCACCCCTCCACTTT
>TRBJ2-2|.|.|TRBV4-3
CASSPGHSRTAGELFF
TGCGCCAGCAGTCCGGGACACTCTCGAACGGCCGGGGAGCTGTTTTTT
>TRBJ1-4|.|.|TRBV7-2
CASSLAHLGGAGVEKLFF
TGTGCCAGCAGCTTAGCACATCTCGGGGGCGCCGGAGTTGAAAAACTGTTTTTT
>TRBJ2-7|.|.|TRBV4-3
CASSQGATDHEQYF
TGCGCCAGCAGCCAAGGTGCCACGGATCACGAGCAGTACTTC
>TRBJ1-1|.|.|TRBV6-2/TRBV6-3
CASSYGAGVAFF
TGTGCCAGCAGTTACGGGGCAGGGGTAGCTTTCTTT
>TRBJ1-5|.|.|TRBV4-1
CASSQGRTNSNQPQHF
TGCGCCAGCAGCCAAGGGAGAACAAATAGCAATCAGCCCCAGCATTTT
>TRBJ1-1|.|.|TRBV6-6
CASGLTAMNTEAFF
TGTGCCAGCGGATTGACAGCGATGAACACTGAAGCTTTCTTT
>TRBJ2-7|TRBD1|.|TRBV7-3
CASSLRAGTGMKNEQYF
TGTGCCAGCAGCTTAAGGGCCGGGACAGGGATGAAGAACGAGCAGTACTTC
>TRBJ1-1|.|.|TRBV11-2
CASSLGFGGFTEAFF
TGTGCCAGCAGCTTAGGTTTTGGGGGTTTCACTGAAGCTTTCTTT
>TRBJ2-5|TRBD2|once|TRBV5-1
CASSWTSGVETQYF
TGCGCCAGCAGCTGGACTAGCGGAGTAGAGACCCAGTACTTC
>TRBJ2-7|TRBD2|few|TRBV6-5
CASRGTSGPYEQYF
TGTGCCAGCAGAGGGACTAGCGGCCCCTACGAGCAGTACTTC
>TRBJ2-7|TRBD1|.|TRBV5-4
CASSFPGQGNEQYF
TGTGCCAGCAGCTTTCCGGGACAGGGGAACGAGCAGTACTTC
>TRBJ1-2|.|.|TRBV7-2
CASSLVVGSLSNYGYTF
TGTGCCAGCAGCTTAGTTGTAGGAAGCCTATCGAACTATGGCTACACCTTC
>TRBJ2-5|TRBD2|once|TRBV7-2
CASSRTYSGGVETQYF
TGTGCCAGCAGCCGCACCTATAGCGGGGGGGTGGAGACCCAGTACTTC
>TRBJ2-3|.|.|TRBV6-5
CASSPGDTQYF
TGTGCCAGCAGTCCGGGAGATACGCAGTATTTT
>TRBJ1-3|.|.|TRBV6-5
CASSYSDRTGNTIYF
TGTGCCAGCAGTTACTCGGACAGAACTGGAAACACCATATATTTT
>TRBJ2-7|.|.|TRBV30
CAWSKVHEQYF
TGTGCCTGGAGTAAGGTCCACGAGCAGTACTTC
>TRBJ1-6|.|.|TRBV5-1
CASSLGGNRESPLHF
TGCGCCAGCAGCTTGGGGGGAAACAGGGAATCACCCCTCCACTTT
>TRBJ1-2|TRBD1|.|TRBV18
CASSPRDSNYGYTF
TGTGCCAGCTCACCACGGGACAGCAACTATGGCTACACCTTC
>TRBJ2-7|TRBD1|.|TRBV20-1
CSASLGGASYEQYF
TGCAGTGCTAGTTTAGGGGGCGCCTCCTACGAGCAGTACTTC